The 27 T cell receptor beta chains below all came from one sample that was sequenced in a study of T cell changes during pregnancy in multiple sclerosis (dated by TCRdb to about 2019). The method was the immunoSEQ multiplex PCR assay. Entries here come from immuneACCESS through TCRdb and include only in-frame sequences with V and J called. Some clones fail to appear in such tables; in the studies checked, an unresolved V gene covers under half of the shortfall, and the cause of the remainder is unknown. This sample has approximately 60,000 clones in its table, and about 91% of those were observed once. Roughly 0.2% of the sample rests with the top ten. The sample here was CD4+ T cells from peripheral blood mononuclear cells, taken in the second trimester of pregnancy. The receptors here all came from a female donor with multiple sclerosis, enrolled in a pregnancy study.

V usage is TRBV5-1 and J usage is TRBJ2-7; maybe TRBD1 (5 bases). Germline V CDR1 and CDR2: SGHRS, YFSETQ. The CDR3 is 14 residues long. V was trimmed by 4 bases and J by 1 base, leaving 12 bases between them. This CDR3 is CASSLKGDSYEQYF. The CDR3 DNA sequence: TGCGCCAGCAGCCTAAAAGGGGATTCCTACGAGCAGTACTTC. Together with reference TRBV5-1 and TRBJ2-7, the CDR3 gives the full variable domain: KAGVTQTPRYLIKTRGQQVTLSCSPISGHRSVSWYQQTPGQGLQFLFEYFSETQRNKGNFPGRFSGRQFSNSRSEMNVSTLELGDSALYLCASSLKGDSYEQYFGPGTRLTVT.

The V gene is TRBV27, the J gene TRBJ2-1; tentative D call: TRBD2 (7 bases). V lost 6 bases to trimming and J lost 0 bases, with 12 bases between them. This CDR3 has 15 residues. Germline V CDR1 and CDR2: MNHEY, SMNVEV (reference sequence). CDR3 in amino acids: CASRLGGGSYNEQFF. In DNA form, the CDR3 reads TGTGCCAGCAGGCTAGGGGGGGGCTCCTACAATGAGCAGTTCTTC.

The rearrangement links TRBV5-4 to TRBJ2-7; no reliable D call. V dropped 2 bases and J dropped 4 bases, with 7 bases sitting between them. The CDR3 is 12 amino acids. The germline gives CDR1 SGHNT, CDR2 YYREEE (reference sequence). CDR3 sequence reads: CASSFGAYEQYF. The CDR3 bases are TGTGCCAGCAGCTTTGGAGCGTACGAGCAGTACTTC.

The rearrangement uses TRBV5-1 and TRBJ2-5, with TRBD2 matching 7 bases. Germline V gene sequence: CDR1 SGHRS, CDR2 YFSETQ. V lost 4 bases to trimming and J lost 0 bases; unmatched junction nucleotides: 6. The CDR3 covers 15 residues. The DNA for the CDR3 is TGCGCCAGCAGCCCGAGGGGAGGGAACCAAGAGACCCAGTACTTC. Translated, it gives CASSPRGGNQETQYF. Variable domain in full (rest from reference TRBV5-1 and TRBJ2-5): KAGVTQTPRYLIKTRGQQVTLSCSPISGHRSVSWYQQTPGQGLQFLFEYFSETQRNKGNFPGRFSGRQFSNSRSEMNVSTLELGDSALYLCASSPRGGNQETQYFGPGTRLLVL.

The CDR3 is CASSQAGLYNEQFF. The CDR3 nucleotides read TGTGCCAGCAGCCAAGCCGGACTGTACAATGAGCAGTTCTTC. This chain links TRBV4-2 with TRBJ2-1; tentative D call: TRBD2 (5 bases). Germline loops: CDR1 LGHNA, CDR2 YNFKEQ. This CDR3 comprises 14 residues. Trimming cost V 1 base and J 4 bases, with 8 bases left between them.

The chain links TRBV2 to TRBJ1-1; D might be TRBD1 (6 bases). Trimming pared 1 base from V and 3 bases from J, leaving 9 bases between. The germline V gene encodes CDR1 SNHLY and CDR2 FYNNEI. CDR3 length: 14 residues. The CDR3 is CASSEVGGYTEAFF. DNA for the CDR3: TGTGCCAGCAGTGAAGTAGGGGGTTACACTGAAGCTTTCTTT. The complete variable domain, with remaining parts taken from reference TRBV2 and TRBJ1-1, reads EPEVTQTPSHQVTQMGQEVILRCVPISNHLYFYWYRQILGQKVEFLVSFYNNEISEKSEIFDDQFSVERPDGSNFTLKIRSTKLEDSAMYFCASSEVGGYTEAFFGQGTRLTVV.

The V call is TRBV5-1, the J call TRBJ2-1, with 8 bases aligning to TRBD2. The germline CDR1 and CDR2 sequences are SGHRS and YFSETQ. V shed 7 bases, J shed 2 bases, and the junction held 11 bases outside the gene matches. The CDR3 has 16 amino acids. The CDR3 region has the DNA TGCGCCAGCCAAGGAGACAAAGCGGGGGCCTACAATGAGCAGTTCTTC. Residues: CASQGDKAGAYNEQFF.

The rearrangement joins TRBV5-1 to TRBJ2-4; 7 bases are shared with TRBD1. The CDR3 length is 19 residues. V dropped 0 bases and J dropped 0; count of bases not matched to a gene: 12. CDR1 and CDR2 (germline): SGHRS, YFSETQ. CDR3 protein: CASSLETGSSNLAKNIQYF. Here the CDR3 DNA reads TGCGCCAGCAGCTTGGAGACAGGGTCCTCAAACTTAGCCAAAAACATTCAGTACTTC.

The chain uses TRBV9 and TRBJ1-2; D is ambiguous. This CDR3 comprises 14 residues. Looked up from germline, CDR1 is SGDLS and CDR2 is YYNGEE. Trimming cost V 0 bases and J 4 bases, with 10 bases left between them. CDR3 DNA sequence: TGTGCCAGCAGCGTAGATGTCGGTCTCTATGGCTACACCTTC. Protein sequence: CASSVDVGLYGYTF.

This clone was counted once. This CDR3 fails to terminate in the conserved phenylalanine or tryptophan, so it likely reflects a read error. The DNA is left out, because the CDR3 cannot be placed on it with certainty; the CDR3 is given as TCRdb lists it. The V and J genes are TRBV28 and TRBJ1-1; the table's D call, TRBD1, was not checked against the DNA. Germline V lookup: CDR1 MDHEN, CDR2 SYDVKM. From its first to its last residue, the CDR3 has 12 amino acids. CDR3 in amino acids: CASRTPGTGFYI.

The chain links TRBV7-2 to TRBJ2-2; 7 bases are shared with TRBD1. Unmatched junction bases numbered 7, after V lost 5 bases and J lost 7 bases. Germline CDR1 is SGHTA and CDR2 is FQGNSA. The CDR3 runs to 14 residues. The CDR3: CASSGTVVSGELFF. CDR3 DNA sequence: TGTGCCAGCAGCGGGACAGTTGTGAGCGGGGAGCTGTTTTTT.

The gene calls are TRBV12-5 and TRBJ2-2; D is unclear. Germline lookup yields CDR1 LGHNT and CDR2 FRNRAP. V was trimmed by 1 base and J by 0 bases, leaving 6 bases between them. The CDR3 covers 15 residues. In DNA form, the CDR3 reads TGTGCTAGTGGTTTGGGAGGTTCGAACACCGGGGAGCTGTTTTTT. Protein sequence: CASGLGGSNTGELFF.

This sequence joins TRBV5-1 and TRBJ2-2; 12 bases line up with TRBD1. V lost 4 bases to trimming and J lost 7 bases; unmatched junction nucleotides: 5. Germline CDR1 reads SGHRS; CDR2 reads YFSETQ. The length of the CDR3 is 15 residues. The CDR3 DNA is TGCGCCAGCAGCCAGGGACAGGGGGCATACGGGGAGCTGTTTTTT. Its translation is CASSQGQGAYGELFF.

The chain has TRBV19 and TRBJ2-2; no definite D call. Germline V gives CDR1 LNHDA, CDR2 SQIVND (reference sequence). The ends were cut back, 7 bases at V and 6 bases at J, with 6 bases in the middle. This CDR3 comprises 11 residues. CDR3 amino acids: CASNRAGELFF. As DNA, the CDR3 is TGTGCCAGTAATAGAGCCGGGGAGCTGTTTTTT.

This clone occurred once. The chain carries TRBV28 and TRBJ2-7, with 9 bases aligning to TRBD2. The CDR3 covers 17 residues. V lost 5 bases, J lost 4 bases, and 15 bases stayed unmatched. Germline CDR1 MDHEN, CDR2 SYDVKM. CDR3: CASSLLSLSGRPYEQYF. The CDR3 coding sequence is TGTGCCAGCAGTCTTCTCTCCCTTAGCGGGAGACCGTACGAGCAGTACTTC.

The V call is TRBV6-1, the J call TRBJ1-5; D is unresolved. This CDR3 has 17 amino acids. Germline CDR1 reads MNHNS; CDR2 reads SASEGT. The V end was cut by 2 bases, the J end by 2 bases, with 16 bases between. CDR3 in DNA: TGTGCCAGCAGTGAAATTTGGCTGGTTCGGGGCAATCAGCCCCAGCATTTT. The encoded protein is CASSEIWLVRGNQPQHF.

The V and J genes are TRBV19 and TRBJ2-2, with 9 bases that match TRBD1. Germline loops: CDR1 LNHDA, CDR2 SQIVND (reference sequence). The J segment lost 4 bases and the V segment lost 6 bases, leaving 6 bases of the junction unmatched. This CDR3 is 15 amino acids long. CDR3 region: CASRVQGASTGELFF. In DNA, the CDR3 is TGTGCCAGTAGGGTACAGGGGGCCAGCACCGGGGAGCTGTTTTTT.

V is TRBV5-8 and J is TRBJ2-7, with a tentative D call TRBD2 (5 bases). Germline V gene data show CDR1 as SGHTS and CDR2 as YDEGEE. V gave up 3 bases and J gave up 7 bases, with 14 bases separating them. The CDR3 is 13 amino acids. Written as DNA, the CDR3 is TGTGCCAGCAGCTATACCTCCTGGAGGGAGCAGTACTTC. It codes for CASSYTSWREQYF.

The chain combines TRBV11-1 with TRBJ2-3; 7 bases match TRBD1. CDR1 is SGHAT and CDR2 is FQDESV in the germline V gene (reference sequence). The CDR3 is 15 residues long. V lost 5 bases to trimming and J lost 2 bases; unmatched junction nucleotides: 7. CDR3 region: CASSPRTGFTDTQYF. The DNA of the CDR3 is TGTGCCAGCAGCCCCCGGACAGGATTCACAGATACGCAGTATTTT.

The V and J genes are TRBV19 and TRBJ2-2; possible D gene TRBD1, 6 bases. The CDR3 contains 14 residues. Trimming removed 4 bases at V and 2 bases at J, with 8 bases between. The germline V gene has CDR1 LNHDA and CDR2 SQIVND (reference sequence). The CDR3 region is CASSRDINTGELFF. In DNA, the CDR3 is TGTGCCAGTAGTAGGGACATAAACACCGGGGAGCTGTTTTTT. Full variable domain (outside the CDR3, taken from reference TRBV19 and TRBJ2-2): DGGITQSPKYLFRKEGQNVTLSCEQNLNHDAMYWYRQDPGQGLRLIYYSQIVNDFQKGDIAEGYSVSREKKESFPLTVTSAQKNPTAFYLCASSRDINTGELFFGEGSRLTVL.

This chain links TRBV7-3 with TRBJ2-1, with 8 bases aligning to TRBD2. Trimming removed 4 bases from V and 5 bases from J; junction bases left unmatched: 7. Germline V lookup: CDR1 SGHTA, CDR2 FQGTGA. The CDR3 has 15 amino acids. The CDR3 sequence is CASSSTGTRDNEQFF. The CDR3, as DNA: TGTGCCAGCAGCTCAACCGGGACTAGGGACAATGAGCAGTTCTTC.

This chain uses TRBV7-2 with TRBJ1-3; 8 nucleotides match TRBD1. CDR3 length equals 14 residues. V lost 2 bases and J lost 7; bases outside the gene matches: 4. Germline V gives CDR1 SGHTA, CDR2 FQGNSA. For the CDR3, the DNA is TGTGCCAGCAGCTTAACAGGGGGGTGGAACACCATATATTTT. This encodes CASSLTGGWNTIYF.

The gene calls are TRBV5-1 and TRBJ2-2; 7 nucleotides align to TRBD1. The CDR3 loop spans 16 amino acids. Germline assignment: CDR1 SGHRS and CDR2 YFSETQ. V trimming: 1 base; J trimming: 2 bases; junction bases outside the gene matches: 5. The CDR3 region is CASSLTGAYNTGELFF. Here the CDR3 DNA reads TGCGCCAGCAGCTTGACAGGGGCCTATAACACCGGGGAGCTGTTTTTT.

The chain carries TRBV28 and TRBJ1-5, with no clear D. Trimming took 3 bases from V and 0 from J, leaving 12 bases between them. Looked up from germline, CDR1 is MDHEN and CDR2 is SYDVKM. The CDR3 is 16 residues long. The CDR3 nucleotides read TGTGCCAGCAGTTTCAGAACAGCACATAGCAATCAGCCCCAGCATTTT. It yields the protein CASSFRTAHSNQPQHF.

CDR3 residues: CASSSAQGMRGNTIYF. The CDR3 DNA reads TGCGCCAGCAGCTCTGCACAGGGAATGAGGGGAAACACCATATATTTT. The chain uses TRBV5-1 and TRBJ1-3, with D tentatively TRBD1 (6 bases). The CDR3 length is 16 residues. The germline gives CDR1 SGHRS, CDR2 YFSETQ. Trimming left V 3 bases short and J 4 bases short, with 17 bases between. Full variable domain (missing parts from reference TRBV5-1 and TRBJ1-3): KAGVTQTPRYLIKTRGQQVTLSCSPISGHRSVSWYQQTPGQGLQFLFEYFSETQRNKGNFPGRFSGRQFSNSRSEMNVSTLELGDSALYLCASSSAQGMRGNTIYFGEGSWLTVV.

The rearrangement joins TRBV27 to TRBJ1-1; possible D gene TRBD1, 6 bases. Trimming left V 6 bases short and J 0 bases short, with 11 bases between. This CDR3 contains 14 residues. CDR1 is MNHEY and CDR2 is SMNVEV in the germline V gene (reference sequence). CDR3 bases: TGTGCCAGCAGCTTCACAGGGATGAACACTGAAGCTTTCTTT. Residues: CASSFTGMNTEAFF.

The V gene is TRBV29-1, the J gene TRBJ2-7, with D tentatively TRBD2 (5 bases). The germline V gene encodes CDR1 SQVTM and CDR2 ANQGSEA. CDR3 length: 12 residues. V was pared by 7 bases and J by 7 bases, with 17 bases between. The DNA of the CDR3 is TGCAGCGCCAACGGCCGTCGCGGGGAGCAGTACTTC. Translating gives CSANGRRGEQYF.